These 26 T cell receptor beta chains originate from one sample sequenced in a study of response to subunit inactivated influenza vaccine. Via MiXCR, TCRdb re-called the RT-PCR reads, giving one row per CDR3 protein. The sample consists of some 640,000 distinct CDR3 sequences, roughly 13% of them appearing once. The material was PBMCs from blood, obtained roughly 2 weeks before vaccination. These receptors were taken from a man between 50 and 59 years old who received an inactivated influenza vaccine.

The table lists this clonotype with a few counts. CDR3 sequence reads: CASSPSPGRQGYNEQFF. CDR3 nucleotides: TGTGCCAGCAGCCCCTCTCCGGGGAGACAGGGTTACAATGAGCAGTTCTTC. The chain has TRBV12-3 or TRBV12-4 and TRBJ2-1; 7 bases align to TRBD1. The CDR3 spans 17 residues. V lost 6 bases to trimming and J lost 4 bases; unmatched junction nucleotides: 15.

The rearrangement uses TRBV28 and TRBJ2-5; 9 nucleotides line up with TRBD1. This CDR3 comprises 15 residues. V was pared by 1 base and J by 6 bases, with 6 bases of the junction left unmatched. The germline gives CDR1 MDHEN, CDR2 SYDVKM. CDR3: CASSLSGQGRQTQYF. DNA of the CDR3: TGTGCCAGCAGTTTATCGGGACAGGGCCGACAGACCCAGTACTTC.

This clonotype has more than one count but fewer than ten. The chain combines TRBV4-3 with TRBJ2-2; tentatively, D is TRBD1 (6 bases). The CDR3 runs to 16 residues. V lost 0 bases, J lost 5 bases, and 13 bases lay in between. CDR1 and CDR2 from the germline V gene are LGHNA and YSLEER. CDR3 nucleotides: TGCGCCAGCAGCCAAGATTGGACAGAGGAAACCGGGGAGCTGTTTTTT. Amino acids: CASSQDWTEETGELFF.

The J gene is TRBJ2-4, the V gene TRBV28, with D perhaps being TRBD1 or TRBD2 (6 bases each). CDR1 is MDHEN and CDR2 is SYDVKM in the germline V gene. The CDR3 has 17 amino acids. The V end lost 6 bases, the J end lost 2 bases, and 20 bases lay between the germline ends. In DNA form, the CDR3 reads TGTGCCAGCAGGCCCAGTGGGGGGCTTATATCCAAAAACATTCAGTACTTC. Amino acid sequence: CASRPSGGLISKNIQYF. The full variable domain, completed using reference TRBV28 and TRBJ2-4, is DVKVTQSSRYLVKRTGEKVFLECVQDMDHENMFWYRQDPGLGLRLIYFSYDVKMKEKGDIPEGYSVSREKKERFSLILESASTNQTSMYLCASRPSGGLISKNIQYFGAGTRLSVL.

The chain links TRBV5-6 to TRBJ2-1; 7 bases align to TRBD2. The CDR3 length is 16 residues. Trimming removed 4 bases from V and 2 bases from J; junction bases left unmatched: 9. CDR1 and CDR2 (germline): SGHDT, YYEEEE. The CDR3, as DNA: TGTGCCAGCAGCGACCTCGAAGCGGGACCCTACAATGAGCAGTTCTTC. This codes for CASSDLEAGPYNEQFF.

V is TRBV7-2 and J is TRBJ2-3; D remains ambiguous. Germline CDR1 reads SGHTA; CDR2 reads FQGNSA. V was shortened by 3 bases and J by 1 base, with 11 bases between the two germline ends. The CDR3 loop spans 15 amino acids. CDR3 loop: CASSLVLARTDTQYF. The CDR3 nucleotides read TGTGCCAGCAGCTTGGTCCTGGCGCGCACAGATACGCAGTATTTT.

Here the CDR3 reads CASSPRHRVQETQYF. The CDR3 DNA reads TGTGCCAGCAGCCCAAGGCACAGGGTGCAAGAGACCCAGTACTTC. This rearrangement joins TRBV4-2 to TRBJ2-5, with D perhaps TRBD1 (6 bases). The germline V and J ends were trimmed by 4 bases and 2 bases, with 14 bases remaining between them. Germline-derived CDR1 and CDR2 are LGHNA and YNFKEQ. This CDR3 contains 15 residues.

CDR3 sequence reads: CASSLRGGAYEQFF. DNA for the CDR3: TGTGCCAGCAGTTTACGCGGGGGGGCCTATGAGCAGTTCTTC. This chain joins TRBV12-3 or TRBV12-4 and TRBJ2-1; the match to TRBD2 covers 9 bases. V was clipped by 2 bases and J by 8 bases; unmatched bases: 4. The CDR3 contains 14 residues.

The chain carries TRBV27 and TRBJ2-5, with a possible D match to TRBD2 (5 bases). Germline V lookup: CDR1 MNHEY, CDR2 SMNVEV (reference sequence). This CDR3 region has 15 residues. V was pared by 6 bases and J by 2 bases, with 16 bases between. In nucleotides, the CDR3 is TGTGCCAGCAGGATGGTAGCGATGCCTCAAGAGACCCAGTACTTC. It translates to CASRMVAMPQETQYF.

This clonotype was counted only a few times. The genes are TRBV6-2 or TRBV6-3 and TRBJ2-1, with a tentative D call TRBD1 (7 bases). The CDR3 covers 19 residues. V lost 2 bases and J lost 7, with 27 bases in between. Germline lookup yields CDR1 MNHEY and CDR2 SVGEGT. In DNA form, the CDR3 reads TGTGCCAGCAGTTACCGTGGATCAGGGGGGACCAGCTCCTGGAATGAGCAGTTCTTC. Translating gives CASSYRGSGGTSSWNEQFF.

This clonotype was detected a few times. V and J are TRBV2 and TRBJ1-5, with D tentatively TRBD1 (5 bases). V lost 1 base to trimming and J lost 6 bases, with 7 bases between them. Germline CDR1 reads SNHLY; CDR2 reads FYNNEI. The CDR3 is 13 amino acids. The chain's CDR3 is CASSEVTGQPQHF. CDR3 in DNA: TGTGCCAGCAGTGAAGTAACAGGTCAGCCCCAGCATTTT.

There are a few counts of this clonotype. The rearrangement links TRBV11-2 to TRBJ1-1, with unresolved D. Germline V gene sequence: CDR1 SGHAT, CDR2 FQNNGV. There are 13 residues in the CDR3. V lost 2 bases and J 5 bases, leaving 9 bases between the germline ends. CDR3 nucleotides: TGTGCCAGCAGCTTAAGCACTAGGACTGAAGCTTTCTTT. Its translation: CASSLSTRTEAFF.

V and J are TRBV7-2 and TRBJ1-1, with 7 bases identical to TRBD1. V dropped 2 bases and J dropped 5; count of bases not matched to a gene: 5. CDR1 and CDR2 (germline): SGHTA, FQGNSA. The CDR3 runs 14 residues. The CDR3: CASSLTGEITEAFF. The CDR3 DNA sequence: TGTGCCAGCAGCTTAACAGGGGAGATAACTGAAGCTTTCTTT. Combining the CDR3 with reference TRBV7-2 and TRBJ1-1 gives the whole variable domain GAGVSQSPSNKVTEKGKDVELRCDPISGHTALYWYRQSLGQGLEFLIYFQGNSAPDKSGLPSDRFSAERTGGSVSTLTIQRTQQEDSAVYLCASSLTGEITEAFFGQGTRLTVV.

This chain uses TRBV30 with TRBJ2-2; 9 positions agree with TRBD1. The length of the CDR3 is 13 residues. Germline-derived CDR1 and CDR2 are GTSNPN and SVGIG (reference sequence). V dropped 5 bases and J dropped 8; count of bases not matched to a gene: 6. CDR3 coding DNA: TGTGCCTGGTGGACAGGGGCGGCGGGGGAGCTGTTTTTT. It is translated as CAWWTGAAGELFF.

This clonotype was detected only a few times. V and J are TRBV7-9 and TRBJ2-7, with no clear D. The V end was cut by 4 bases, the J end by 6 bases, with 10 bases between. The CDR3 is 12 residues long. The germline V gene has CDR1 SEHNR and CDR2 FQNEAQ (reference sequence). DNA for the CDR3: TGTGCCAGCAGCTCCGTGGTGTTCGAGCAGTACTTC. It encodes CASSSVVFEQYF.

The chain has TRBV20-1 and TRBJ2-7; TRBD2 agrees at 10 bases. The CDR3 spans 13 residues. V lost 7 bases and J lost 6; bases outside the gene matches: 9. Germline assignment: CDR1 DFQATT and CDR2 SNEGSKA (reference sequence). The CDR3 protein is CSGGSLAGVEQYF. The CDR3 DNA sequence: TGCAGTGGAGGGAGTCTAGCGGGAGTCGAGCAGTACTTC.

The rearrangement uses TRBV6-5 and TRBJ2-7, with D possibly being TRBD2 (6 bases). V gave up 0 bases and J gave up 4 bases, with 16 bases separating them. This CDR3 spans 16 amino acids. Per germline, CDR1 MNHEY and CDR2 SVGAGI. The DNA for the CDR3 is TGTGCCAGCAGTTACTCGCCTGTACGGGAGCGATACGAGCAGTACTTC. This codes for CASSYSPVRERYEQYF.

There are a few counts of this clonotype. The rearrangement links TRBV6-2 or TRBV6-3 to TRBJ1-5; TRBD1 agrees at 10 bases. This CDR3 contains 19 residues. The germline V gene encodes CDR1 MNHEY and CDR2 SVGEGT. The V segment lost 5 bases and the J segment 7 bases; nucleotides outside the gene matches: 20. The CDR3 sequence: CASSHATFRTGGLKQPQHF. DNA for the CDR3: TGTGCCAGCAGTCACGCGACCTTTAGGACAGGGGGATTAAAGCAGCCCCAGCATTTT.

This clonotype was recorded a few times. The chain couples TRBV7-3 to TRBJ2-3; D remains ambiguous. V lost 5 bases and J 4 bases, leaving 10 bases between the germline ends. Germline V gene data show CDR1 as SGHTA and CDR2 as FQGTGA. CDR3 size: 13 residues. Written as DNA, the CDR3 is TGTGCCAGCAGCCAATCGGTAGCAGATACGCAGTATTTT. This sequence encodes CASSQSVADTQYF.

This clonotype turned up a few times. The chain carries TRBV11-2 and TRBJ2-2; 15 bases match TRBD2. Germline-derived CDR1 and CDR2 are SGHAT and FQNNGV. J lost 5 bases, V lost 2 bases, and 9 bases had no gene match. The CDR3 is 19 residues long. The CDR3 nucleotides read TGTGCCAGCAGCTTAATCTTATGGACTAGCGGGAGGGAGACCGGGGAGCTGTTTTTT. It is translated as CASSLILWTSGRETGELFF.

This rearrangement joins TRBV5-1 to TRBJ2-7; no definite D call. V was pared by 4 bases and J by 5 bases, with 13 bases between. CDR1 and CDR2 from the germline V gene are SGHRS and YFSETQ. The CDR3 length is 13 residues. The CDR3 nucleotides are TGCGCCAGCAGCGAGGTGAACCCCGACGAGCAGTACTTC. Translated, it gives CASSEVNPDEQYF. The whole variable domain, remainder taken from reference TRBV5-1 and TRBJ2-7, is KAGVTQTPRYLIKTRGQQVTLSCSPISGHRSVSWYQQTPGQGLQFLFEYFSETQRNKGNFPGRFSGRQFSNSRSEMNVSTLELGDSALYLCASSEVNPDEQYFGPGTRLTVT.

This clonotype came up a few times. V is TRBV20-1 and J is TRBJ2-3; 11 bases map to TRBD2. Germline lookup yields CDR1 DFQATT and CDR2 SNEGSKA (reference sequence). The CDR3 extends over 16 amino acids. The V and J ends lost 0 bases and 1 base, in that order; junction bases with no gene match: 3. CDR3: CSARDWTSGRTDTQYF. The CDR3 DNA sequence: TGCAGTGCTAGAGATTGGACTAGCGGGCGCACAGATACGCAGTATTTT.

The gene calls are TRBV20-1 and TRBJ1-1; TRBD1 aligns across 7 bases. CDR3 length: 14 amino acids. Germline V CDR1 and CDR2: DFQATT, SNEGSKA (reference sequence). V was pared by 3 bases and J by 5 bases, with 9 bases of the junction left unmatched. The DNA for the CDR3 is TGCAGTGCTAGCCCGGGGGGCAGGGGGACTGAAGCTTTCTTT. Its translation: CSASPGGRGTEAFF.

The sample holds a few counts of this clonotype. The chain carries TRBV7-2 and TRBJ2-7; no firm D call. CDR3 length equals 15 residues. The germline V gene encodes CDR1 SGHTA and CDR2 FQGNSA. Between the trimmed V and J ends, which lost 1 base and 0 bases, there was a span of 10 bases. The CDR3 reads CASSLVVDGSYEQYF. Written as DNA, the CDR3 is TGTGCCAGCAGCTTAGTCGTGGACGGCTCCTACGAGCAGTACTTC.

This clonotype has at least ten counts. This chain connects TRBV5-1 to TRBJ2-1, with a weak D call TRBD1 (6 bases). Trimming stripped 3 bases from V and 5 bases from J, with 9 bases between. CDR3 length equals 13 residues. Germline V gene sequence: CDR1 SGHRS, CDR2 YFSETQ. CDR3 sequence reads: CASSSDRNNEQFF. CDR3 DNA: TGCGCCAGCAGCTCGGACAGAAACAATGAGCAGTTCTTC.

V usage is TRBV28 and J usage is TRBJ2-1; D is tentatively TRBD1 or TRBD2 (6 bases each). The CDR3 spans 17 residues. V was trimmed by 5 bases and J by 6 bases, leaving 23 bases between them. CDR1 MDHEN and CDR2 SYDVKM come from the germline V gene. Here the CDR3 DNA reads TGTGCCAGCAGTCATGCCCCACAGGGAGGAGGGCTCAATGAGCAGTTCTTC. This sequence encodes CASSHAPQGGGLNEQFF.